The next 5 T cell receptor beta chains were all read from a single sample in a study of blood T cells in healthy people across ages. With a J-beta primer mix and a sample-barcoded 5' primer, a second PCR ran about 7 to 12 cycles. From the 5' RACE reads, TCRdb called clonotypes with MiXCR, one entry per CDR3 protein. The sample lists 750,000 to 950,000 distinct CDR3 sequences, under 30% occurring once. The same data also went into a second study, on T cells of mothers and their children.

Sequenced material: blood. Receptors were obtained from a boy between 10 and 17 years old in good health.

This sequence joins TRBV4-1 and TRBJ2-3; D may be TRBD1 (6 bases). CDR1 and CDR2 (germline): MGHRA, YSYEKL. Between the trimmed V and J ends, which lost 5 bases and 10 bases, there was a span of 13 bases. CDR3 length equals 12 residues. CDR3 sequence: CASSETGRAQYF. Written as DNA, the CDR3 is TGCGCCAGCAGCGAAACAGGGAGAGCGCAGTATTTT.

This clonotype was detected a few times. The chain links TRBV30 to TRBJ2-3; D might be TRBD2 (5 bases). The CDR3 contains 12 residues. Germline CDR1 is GTSNPN and CDR2 is SVGIG (reference sequence). The V end lost 0 bases, the J end lost 5 bases, and 6 bases lay between the germline ends. The CDR3: CAWSVRGDTQYF. The CDR3 DNA is TGTGCCTGGAGTGTACGGGGAGATACGCAGTATTTT.

The chain joins TRBV12-3 or TRBV12-4 to TRBJ2-7; no firm D call. The CDR3 has 12 amino acids. V dropped 4 bases and J dropped 3 bases, with 7 bases sitting between them. CDR3 nucleotide sequence: TGTGCCAGCAGTTCGATGGACTACGAGCAGTACTTC. Amino acids: CASSSMDYEQYF.

The chain has TRBV20-1 and TRBJ2-4, with 7 bases that match TRBD2. V gave up 5 bases and J gave up 8 bases; unmatched junction bases: 9. The CDR3 is made up of 13 amino acids. The germline CDR1 and CDR2 sequences are DFQATT and SNEGSKA (reference sequence). The CDR3 DNA reads as TGCAGTGCTTACGTGTCTAGCGGAGACATTCAGTACTTC. Translating it yields CSAYVSSGDIQYF.

This clonotype was observed a handful of times. V is TRBV7-9 and J is TRBJ2-3; possible D gene TRBD1, 6 bases. Deletions cut 5 bases from V and 5 bases from J, with 17 bases between. The germline CDR1 and CDR2 sequences are SEHNR and FQNEAQ (reference sequence). This CDR3 has 15 amino acids. CDR3 loop: CASSGSHRVGDTQYF. The DNA of the CDR3 is TGTGCCAGCAGCGGTTCACACAGGGTTGGAGATACGCAGTATTTT. Drawing the rest from reference TRBV7-9 and TRBJ2-3, the complete variable domain is DTGVSQNPRHKITKRGQNVTFRCDPISEHNRLYWYRQTLGQGPEFLTYFQNEAQLEKSRLLSDRFSAERPKGSFSTLEIQRTEQGDSAMYLCASSGSHRVGDTQYFGPGTRLTVL.